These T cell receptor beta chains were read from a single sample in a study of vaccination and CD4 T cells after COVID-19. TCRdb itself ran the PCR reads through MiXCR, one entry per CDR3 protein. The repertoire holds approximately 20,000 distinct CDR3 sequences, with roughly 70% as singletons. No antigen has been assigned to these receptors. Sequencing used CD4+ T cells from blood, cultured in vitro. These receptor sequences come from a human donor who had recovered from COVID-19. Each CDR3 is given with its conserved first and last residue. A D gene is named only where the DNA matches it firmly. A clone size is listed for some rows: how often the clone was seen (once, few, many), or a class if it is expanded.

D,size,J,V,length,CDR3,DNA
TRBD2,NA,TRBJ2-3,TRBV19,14,CASSMGSGTNTQYF,TGTGCCAGTAGTATGGGTAGCGGGACGAATACGCAGTATTTT
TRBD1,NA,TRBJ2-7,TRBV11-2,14,CASSPDRGLGEQYF,TGTGCCAGCAGCCCCGACAGGGGGCTTGGGGAGCAGTACTTC
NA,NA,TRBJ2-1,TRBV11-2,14,CASSLLGGNNEQFF,TGTGCCAGCAGCTTATTAGGGGGGAACAATGAGCAGTTCTTC
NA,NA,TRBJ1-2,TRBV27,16,CASSLRGRIRGDGYTF,TGTGCCAGCAGTCTTCGGGGGAGGATACGAGGGGATGGCTACACCTTC
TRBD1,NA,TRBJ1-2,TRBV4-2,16,CASSQESQGANYGYTF,TGTGCCAGCAGCCAAGAGTCACAGGGGGCTAACTATGGCTACACCTTC
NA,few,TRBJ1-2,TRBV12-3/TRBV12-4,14,CASRRGQGIGGYTF,TGTGCCAGCAGGAGGGGCCAGGGGATTGGTGGCTACACCTTC
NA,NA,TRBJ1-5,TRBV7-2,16,CASSLDARVKGQPQHF,TGTGCCAGCAGCCTCGACGCCAGGGTGAAGGGACAGCCCCAGCATTTT
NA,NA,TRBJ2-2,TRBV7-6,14,CASSFGGNTGELFF,TGTGCCAGCAGCTTTGGGGGGAACACCGGGGAGCTGTTTTTT
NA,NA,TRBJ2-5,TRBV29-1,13,CSAAGGGEETQYF,TGCAGCGCCGCCGGCGGAGGGGAAGAGACCCAGTACTTC
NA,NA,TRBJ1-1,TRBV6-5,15,CASSYPVGGSTEAFF,TGTGCCAGCAGTTACCCGGTAGGGGGAAGCACTGAAGCTTTCTTT
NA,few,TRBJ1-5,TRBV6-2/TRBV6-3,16,CASSPAGVLSNQPQHF,TGTGCCAGCAGCCCAGCGGGGGTTCTTAGCAATCAGCCCCAGCATTTT
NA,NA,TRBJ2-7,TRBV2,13,CASTAAPSYEQYF,TGTGCCAGCACTGCGGCTCCCTCCTACGAGCAGTACTTC
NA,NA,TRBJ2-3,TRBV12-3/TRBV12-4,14,CASSLNSGTDTQYF,TGTGCCAGCAGTTTAAATAGCGGCACAGATACGCAGTATTTT
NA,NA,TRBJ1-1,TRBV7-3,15,CASSPRGEMNTEAFF,TGTGCCAGCAGCCCTAGGGGAGAAATGAACACTGAAGCTTTCTTT
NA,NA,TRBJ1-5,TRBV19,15,CASSQDGNSNQPQHF,TGTGCCAGTAGTCAGGACGGAAATAGCAATCAGCCCCAGCATTTT
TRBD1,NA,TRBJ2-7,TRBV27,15,CASSFRQGLGYEQYF,TGTGCCAGCAGTTTCCGACAGGGGTTAGGCTACGAGCAGTACTTC
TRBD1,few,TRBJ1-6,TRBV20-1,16,CSAITQDPGGNSPLHF,TGCAGTGCTATCACCCAGGACCCAGGGGGAAATTCACCCCTCCACTTT
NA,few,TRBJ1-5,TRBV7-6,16,CASSLGGAGSNQPQHF,TGTGCCAGCAGCTTAGGGGGGGCGGGTAGCAATCAGCCCCAGCATTTT
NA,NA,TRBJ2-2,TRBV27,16,CASRVNTGTNTGELFF,TGTGCCAGTAGGGTCAACACCGGGACAAACACCGGGGAGCTGTTTTTT
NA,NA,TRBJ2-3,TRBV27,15,CASSLGDTRTDTQYF,TGTGCCAGCAGTTTAGGGGACACCCGCACAGATACGCAGTATTTT
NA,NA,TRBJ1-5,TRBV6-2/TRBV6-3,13,CASRGTSNQPQHF,TGTGCCAGCAGGGGGACAAGCAATCAGCCCCAGCATTTT
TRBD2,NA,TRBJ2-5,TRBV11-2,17,CASSLPRLAGGRETQYF,TGTGCCAGCAGCTTACCCCGGTTAGCGGGAGGGAGGGAGACCCAGTACTTC
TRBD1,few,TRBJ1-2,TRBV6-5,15,CASSYEQGAVRGYTF,TGTGCCAGCAGTTACGAACAGGGGGCAGTTCGTGGCTACACCTTC
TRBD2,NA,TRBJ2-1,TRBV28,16,CASSFGSRSGRNEQFF,TGTGCCAGCAGTTTTGGGTCCAGGAGCGGGAGGAATGAGCAGTTCTTC
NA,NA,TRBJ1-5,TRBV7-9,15,CASTKDVGGGQPQHF,TGTGCCAGCACCAAGGACGTGGGGGGAGGTCAGCCCCAGCATTTT
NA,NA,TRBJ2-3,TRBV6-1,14,CASKTGSETDTQYF,TGTGCCAGCAAAACAGGGAGTGAGACAGATACGCAGTATTTT
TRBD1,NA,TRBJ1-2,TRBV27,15,CASSSPSTGAGGYTF,TGTGCCAGCAGTTCCCCCTCGACAGGGGCGGGTGGCTACACCTTC
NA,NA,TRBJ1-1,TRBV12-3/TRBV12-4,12,CASSFGGTEAFF,TGTGCCAGCAGTTTCGGGGGGACTGAAGCTTTCTTT
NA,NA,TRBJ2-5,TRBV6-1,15,CAITSGQALQETQYF,TGTGCCATAACCTCTGGGCAAGCCCTCCAAGAGACCCAGTACTTC
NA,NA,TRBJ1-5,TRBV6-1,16,CASSEARRNSGQPQHF,TGTGCCAGCAGTGAAGCGCGTAGAAATTCGGGACAGCCCCAGCATTTT
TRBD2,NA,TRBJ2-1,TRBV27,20,CASSLFFPRASGSLYNEQFF,TGTGCCAGCAGTTTATTCTTTCCACGGGCTAGCGGGAGCCTCTACAATGAGCAGTTCTTC
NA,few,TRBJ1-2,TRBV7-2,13,CASSLDGNYGYTF,TGTGCCAGCAGCTTAGACGGTAACTATGGCTACACCTTC
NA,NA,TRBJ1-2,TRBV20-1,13,CSARDRANYGYTF,TGCAGTGCTAGAGATCGAGCTAACTATGGCTACACCTTC
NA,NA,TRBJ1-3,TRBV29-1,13,CSGVAGAGNTIYF,TGCAGCGGCGTGGCAGGGGCCGGAAACACCATATATTTT
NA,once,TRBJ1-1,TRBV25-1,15,CASSEYGTLNTEAFF,TGTGCCAGCAGTGAATACGGGACACTGAACACTGAAGCTTTCTTT
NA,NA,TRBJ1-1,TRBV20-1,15,CSARAGGPGNTEAFF,TGCAGTGCTAGAGCCGGGGGGCCGGGGAACACTGAAGCTTTCTTT
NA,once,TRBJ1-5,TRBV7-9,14,CASSLGTENQPQHF,TGTGCCAGCAGCTTAGGGACCGAAAATCAGCCCCAGCATTTT
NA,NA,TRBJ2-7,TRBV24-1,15,CATSEGGTRSYEQYF,TGTGCCACCAGTGAAGGGGGAACACGCTCCTACGAGCAGTACTTC
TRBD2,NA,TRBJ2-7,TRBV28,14,CASRPSGRLNEQYF,TGTGCCAGCAGACCGAGCGGGAGGTTGAACGAGCAGTACTTC
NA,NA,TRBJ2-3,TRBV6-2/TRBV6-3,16,CASSYRVAASTDTQYF,TGTGCCAGCAGTTACAGGGTAGCCGCTAGCACAGATACGCAGTATTTT
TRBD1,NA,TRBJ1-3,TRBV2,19,CASSEPRLRTGESGNTIYF,TGTGCCAGCAGTGAACCTAGACTACGGACAGGCGAATCTGGAAACACCATATATTTT
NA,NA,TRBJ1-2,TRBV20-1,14,CSARARGELYGYTF,TGCAGTGCTAGAGCTCGGGGGGAGCTCTATGGCTACACCTTC
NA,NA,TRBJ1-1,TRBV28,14,CASSVSPGHSEAFF,TGTGCCAGCAGTGTATCGCCGGGACATTCTGAAGCTTTCTTT
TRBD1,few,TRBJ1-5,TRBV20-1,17,CSASGTVTYTGNQPQHF,TGCAGTGCTAGCGGGACAGTCACGTATACCGGCAATCAGCCCCAGCATTTT
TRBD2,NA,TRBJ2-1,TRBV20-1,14,CSAKPGGHYNEQFF,TGCAGTGCTAAACCGGGAGGGCACTACAATGAGCAGTTCTTC
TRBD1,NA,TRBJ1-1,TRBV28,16,CASSLGGQGAGTEAFF,TGTGCCAGCAGTTTAGGGGGACAGGGGGCAGGCACTGAAGCTTTCTTT
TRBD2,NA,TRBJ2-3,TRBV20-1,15,CSARDLAGVPDTQYF,TGCAGTGCTAGAGATCTAGCGGGAGTACCGGATACGCAGTATTTT
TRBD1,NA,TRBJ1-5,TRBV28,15,CASRPGQGGNQPQHF,TGTGCCAGCAGGCCTGGACAGGGGGGAAATCAGCCCCAGCATTTT
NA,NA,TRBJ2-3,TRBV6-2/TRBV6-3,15,CASSLTFTRGDTQYF,TGTGCCAGCAGCCTGACCTTTACCAGAGGAGATACGCAGTATTTT
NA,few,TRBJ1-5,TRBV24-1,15,CATSDNTGRDQPQHF,TGTGCCACCAGTGACAATACAGGGAGGGATCAGCCCCAGCATTTT
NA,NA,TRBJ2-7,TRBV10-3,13,CAISRQGSYEQYF,TGTGCCATCAGCCGGCAGGGCTCCTACGAGCAGTACTTC
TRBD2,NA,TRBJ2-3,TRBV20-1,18,CSARDPRRAGGPGDTQYF,TGCAGTGCTAGAGATCCCCGGCGGGCGGGAGGGCCTGGAGATACGCAGTATTTT
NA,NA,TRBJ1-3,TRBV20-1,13,CSARKGDGNTIYF,TGCAGTGCTAGAAAAGGGGACGGAAACACCATATATTTT